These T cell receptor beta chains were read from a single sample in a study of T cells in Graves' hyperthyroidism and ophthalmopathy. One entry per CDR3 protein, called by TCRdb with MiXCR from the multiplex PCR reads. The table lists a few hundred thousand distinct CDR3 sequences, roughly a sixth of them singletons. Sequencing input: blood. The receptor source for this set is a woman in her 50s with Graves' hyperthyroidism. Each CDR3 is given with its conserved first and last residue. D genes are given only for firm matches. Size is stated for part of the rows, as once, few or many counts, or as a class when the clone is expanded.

CSAPGLLSYEQYF TGCAGTGCGCCGGGACTACTCTCCTACGAGCAGTACTTC TRBD2 TRBJ2-7 TRBV20-1 many
CASSSRGGRDIQYF TGTGCCAGTAGTTCCAGGGGGGGGAGGGACATTCAGTACTTC - TRBJ2-4 TRBV19 -
CASGLVLGTGRYNEQFF TGTGCTAGTGGTTTGGTACTGGGGACAGGGAGGTACAATGAGCAGTTCTTC TRBD1 TRBJ2-1 TRBV12-5 many
CASSLDLGGNYGYTF TGCGCCAGCAGCTTAGATTTGGGAGGGAACTATGGCTACACCTTC - TRBJ1-2 TRBV5-1 -
CASSPLRDGLAGGRNTDTQYF TGTGCCAGCTCACCATTGAGAGATGGACTAGCGGGAGGTCGTAACACAGATACGCAGTATTTT TRBD2 TRBJ2-3 TRBV18 -
CASSLAVSSYNEQFF TGTGCCAGCAGCCTAGCGGTGAGCTCCTACAATGAGCAGTTCTTC TRBD2 TRBJ2-1 TRBV7-6 few
CSALGLAGRLDEQYF TGCAGTGCCCTCGGGCTAGCGGGACGCCTCGACGAGCAGTACTTC TRBD2 TRBJ2-7 TRBV20-1 many
CARSSGNTQYF TGTGCCCGGTCTAGCGGTAATACGCAGTATTTT TRBD2 TRBJ2-3 TRBV30 many
CASSLGTGGGYTF TGTGCCAGCAGCTTAGGGACAGGGGGTGGCTACACCTTC TRBD1 TRBJ1-2 TRBV7-3 many
CASSVDGSYEQYF TGTGCCAGCAGCGTCGACGGATCCTACGAGCAGTACTTC - TRBJ2-7 TRBV7-6 many
CASSTVAGGYYNEQFF TGCGCCAGCAGCACGGTAGCGGGGGGATATTACAATGAGCAGTTCTTC TRBD2 TRBJ2-1 TRBV5-1 -
CASSKNLLASDEQYF TGTGCTAGCAGCAAAAATTTACTAGCGTCTGACGAGCAGTACTTC TRBD2 TRBJ2-7 TRBV7-7 few
CSASQGAEAFF TGCAGTGCTAGTCAGGGCGCGGAGGCTTTCTTT - TRBJ1-1 TRBV20-1 many
CASSLRYQETQYF TGTGCCAGCAGCTTGAGGTACCAAGAGACCCAGTACTTC - TRBJ2-5 TRBV5-8 many
CASSLREGRGSPLHF TGTGCCAGCAGCTTACGGGAAGGTCGTGGCTCACCCCTCCACTTT - TRBJ1-6 TRBV7-9 -
CSAREATNEKLFF TGCAGTGCCAGAGAAGCAACTAATGAAAAACTGTTTTTT - TRBJ1-4 TRBV20-1 -
CASSWGSNLEAFF TGTGCCAGCAGTTGGGGTTCGAACCTTGAAGCTTTCTTT - TRBJ1-1 TRBV27 -
CATSDLHSYEQYF TGTGCCACCAGTGATTTGCACTCCTACGAGCAGTACTTC - TRBJ2-7 TRBV24-1 many
CASSQAGSRSEQYF TGTGCCAGCAGCCAAGCGGGCAGTCGCAGCGAGCAGTACTTC - TRBJ2-7 TRBV3-1 many
CASSPGTGVTDTQYF TGTGCCAGCAGCCCAGGGACAGGGGTCACAGATACGCAGTATTTT TRBD1 TRBJ2-3 TRBV9 few
CASSLESLWTGDSYEQYF TGTGCCAGCAGCTTAGAGTCCCTCTGGACAGGGGACTCCTACGAGCAGTACTTC TRBD1 TRBJ2-7 TRBV11-2 -
CASSQGAGSQYF TGTGCCAGCAGTCAGGGGGCGGGTTCGCAGTATTTT TRBD1 TRBJ2-3 TRBV7-3 many
CASSRTGENEQFF TGCGCCAGCAGTCGTACAGGGGAAAATGAGCAGTTCTTC TRBD1 TRBJ2-1 TRBV5-1 many
CASSPPQGSTEAFF TGTGCCAGCAGTCCTCCGCAGGGGTCCACTGAAGCTTTCTTT - TRBJ1-1 TRBV12-3/TRBV12-4 -
CASRQTGTANYGYTF TGTGCCAGCAGACAAACCGGGACAGCTAACTATGGCTACACCTTC TRBD1 TRBJ1-2 TRBV28 many
CATSRDLVIYEQYF TGTGCCACCAGCAGAGATCTTGTTATTTACGAGCAGTACTTC - TRBJ2-7 TRBV15 few
CAWGGLTSGNTIYF TGTGCCTGGGGAGGGCTTACCTCTGGAAACACCATATATTTT - TRBJ1-3 TRBV30 few
CASSARRGNEQFF TGTGCCAGCAGTGCTCGGCGGGGAAATGAGCAGTTCTTC - TRBJ2-1 TRBV6-2/TRBV6-3 -
CATSVRALDTQYF TGTGCCACGTCGGTCCGTGCATTAGATACGCAGTATTTT - TRBJ2-3 TRBV15 many
CASSQGTSGVTYEQYF TGTGCCAGCAGCCAAGGGACTAGCGGGGTAACCTACGAGCAGTACTTC TRBD2 TRBJ2-7 TRBV3-1 many
CAIKDREITGYTEAFF TGTGCCATCAAAGACAGGGAGATCACTGGGTACACTGAAGCTTTCTTT TRBD1 TRBJ1-1 TRBV10-3 many
CASGLVGGGGSGAKNIQYF TGTGCTAGTGGTTTGGTCGGCGGCGGAGGTTCTGGGGCCAAAAACATTCAGTACTTC - TRBJ2-4 TRBV12-5 many
CASSPRSRPEETQYF TGTGCCAGCAGTCCCCGCAGCAGGCCGGAGGAGACCCAGTACTTC - TRBJ2-5 TRBV2 -
CASSRGRVDYEQYF TGTGCCAGCAGCCGGGGACGGGTGGACTACGAGCAGTACTTC - TRBJ2-7 TRBV6-2/TRBV6-3 -
CASSSLTSGVWNEQFF TGCGCCAGCAGCTCACTGACTAGCGGGGTCTGGAATGAGCAGTTCTTC TRBD2 TRBJ2-1 TRBV4-1 many
CASSQEGPRDRPKNYGYTF TGCGCCAGCAGCCAAGAAGGCCCCCGGGACAGGCCCAAAAACTATGGCTACACCTTC TRBD1 TRBJ1-2 TRBV4-1 -
CASSYASVSYNEQFF TGTGCCAGCAGTTACGCTAGCGTCTCCTACAATGAGCAGTTCTTC - TRBJ2-1 TRBV6-5 -
CASSSLGQGANTEAFF TGTGCCAGCAGCTCGCTGGGCCAAGGAGCGAACACTGAAGCTTTCTTT - TRBJ1-1 TRBV7-9 -
CASKPGLAGSTGELFF TGTGCCAGCAAACCAGGACTAGCGGGTAGCACCGGGGAGCTGTTTTTT TRBD2 TRBJ2-2 TRBV6-1 many
CASSYKAGQLYGYTF TGTGCCAGCAGTTACAAAGCGGGACAGCTCTATGGCTACACCTTC TRBD1 TRBJ1-2 TRBV6-5 -
CSPRSAGTYNEQFF TGCAGTCCTAGGAGTGCGGGAACCTACAATGAGCAGTTCTTC - TRBJ2-1 TRBV20-1 many
CASRSSGSPDTQYF TGTGCCAGCAGATCTAGCGGGTCCCCAGATACGCAGTATTTT TRBD2 TRBJ2-3 TRBV11-2 -
CSVASGTGGIYEQYF TGCAGCGTGGCTTCGGGGACAGGGGGGATCTACGAGCAGTACTTC TRBD1 TRBJ2-7 TRBV29-1 -
CASSISGTGDSGNTIYF TGTGCCAGCTCAATTTCTGGGACAGGAGATTCTGGAAACACCATATATTTT TRBD1 TRBJ1-3 TRBV18 -
CASSIDLRPYQETQYF TGTGCCAGTAGTATCGACTTAAGACCGTACCAAGAGACCCAGTACTTC - TRBJ2-5 TRBV19 -
CSVGNGGWNTEAFF TGCAGCGTTGGAAATGGGGGTTGGAACACTGAAGCTTTCTTT - TRBJ1-1 TRBV29-1 -
CASSDSRARTYEQYF TGTGCCAGCAGTGATTCGAGGGCCAGGACCTACGAGCAGTACTTC - TRBJ2-7 TRBV2 many
CASSLGQGLNIQYF TGTGCCAGCAGCTTAGGTCAGGGTCTAAACATTCAGTACTTC - TRBJ2-4 TRBV7-2 -
CASSQLAASYNEQFF TGTGCCAGCAGTCAACTAGCGGCCTCCTACAATGAGCAGTTCTTC TRBD2 TRBJ2-1 TRBV6-1 many
CASVDWGFDEQYF TGTGCCAGCGTTGACTGGGGGTTTGACGAGCAGTACTTC - TRBJ2-7 TRBV6-2/TRBV6-3 many
CASSPTSTGTGSNQPQYF TGTGCCAGCAGCCCCACCTCCACTGGGACCGGGAGCAATCAGCCCCAGTATTTT - TRBJ2-3 TRBV6-1 few
CASSRPGQGGDYGYTF TGTGCCAGCAGCAGACCGGGACAGGGGGGAGACTATGGCTACACCTTC TRBD1 TRBJ1-2 TRBV5-4 -